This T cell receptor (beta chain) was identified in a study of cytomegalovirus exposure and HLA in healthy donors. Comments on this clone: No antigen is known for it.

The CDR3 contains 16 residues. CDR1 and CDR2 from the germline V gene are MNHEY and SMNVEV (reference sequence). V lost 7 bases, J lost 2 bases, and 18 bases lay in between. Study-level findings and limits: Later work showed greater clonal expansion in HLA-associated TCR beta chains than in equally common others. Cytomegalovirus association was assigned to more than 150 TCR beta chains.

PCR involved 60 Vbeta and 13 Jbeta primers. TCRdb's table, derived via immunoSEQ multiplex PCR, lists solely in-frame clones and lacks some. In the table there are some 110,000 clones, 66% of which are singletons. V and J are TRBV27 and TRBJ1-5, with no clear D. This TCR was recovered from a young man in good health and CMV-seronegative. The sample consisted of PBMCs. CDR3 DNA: TGTGCCAGCACCCTTCCGAGAGGGCATGGCAATCAGCCCCAGCATTTT. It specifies CASTLPRGHGNQPQHF.